The subject of this entry is one T cell receptor (beta chain). Its antigen is as yet unknown. This record comes from a study of T cell responses to AZD1222 COVID-19 vaccine. Study summary: Second-dose timings of about 4 or about 12 weeks were pooled.

General study points: Spike-specific TCR repertoires showed rising breadth and depth after two AZD1222 doses. Clonal diversity was possibly underestimated, and the donors were mostly white British, with more females. Seropositive status at baseline applied to only six AZD1222 recipients.

Generated by immunoSEQ multiplex PCR, the TCRdb table keeps only in-frame clones and is missing some. The sample contains some 120,000 clones, 85% to 95% of which appear only once. Germline assignment: CDR1 SGHAT and CDR2 FQNNGV. V lost 1 base to trimming and J lost 2 bases, with 8 bases between them. This CDR3 comprises 14 residues. The rearrangement joins TRBV11-2 to TRBJ1-2; D is uncertain. The receptor's source is an adult in good health. This material consisted of peripheral blood, taken on day 0 of AZD1222 vaccination. The CDR3 here is CASSLGARNYGYTF. The CDR3 DNA reads as TGTGCCAGCAGCTTAGGTGCGAGGAACTATGGCTACACCTTC.